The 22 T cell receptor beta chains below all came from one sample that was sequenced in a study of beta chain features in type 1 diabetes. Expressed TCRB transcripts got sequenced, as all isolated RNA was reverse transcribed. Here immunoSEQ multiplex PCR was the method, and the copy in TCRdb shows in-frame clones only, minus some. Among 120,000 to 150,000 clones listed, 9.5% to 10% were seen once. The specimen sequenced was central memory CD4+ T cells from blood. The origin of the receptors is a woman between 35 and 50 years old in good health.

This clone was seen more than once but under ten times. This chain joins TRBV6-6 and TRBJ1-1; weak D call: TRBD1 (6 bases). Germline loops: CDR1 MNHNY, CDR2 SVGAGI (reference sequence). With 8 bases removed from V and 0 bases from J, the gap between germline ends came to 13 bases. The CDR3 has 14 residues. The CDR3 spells CASESRGMNTEAFF. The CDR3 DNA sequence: TGTGCCAGCGAGTCTAGGGGGATGAACACTGAAGCTTTCTTT.

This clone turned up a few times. The CDR3 here is CASSAAGADTQYF. As DNA, the CDR3 is TGTGCCAGCAGCGCTGCGGGCGCAGATACGCAGTATTTT. The chain couples TRBV7-2 to TRBJ2-3; possibly TRBD2 for D (5 bases). V was pared by 5 bases and J by 4 bases, with 10 bases between. The CDR3 totals 13 residues. Germline V CDR1 and CDR2: SGHTA, FQGNSA.

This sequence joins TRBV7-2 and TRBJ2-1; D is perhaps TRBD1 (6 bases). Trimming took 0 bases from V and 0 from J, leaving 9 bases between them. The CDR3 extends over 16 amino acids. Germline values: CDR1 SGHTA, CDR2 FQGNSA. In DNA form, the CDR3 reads TGTGCCAGCAGCTTAGCGGGGGCGGCCTCCTACAATGAGCAGTTCTTC. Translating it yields CASSLAGAASYNEQFF.

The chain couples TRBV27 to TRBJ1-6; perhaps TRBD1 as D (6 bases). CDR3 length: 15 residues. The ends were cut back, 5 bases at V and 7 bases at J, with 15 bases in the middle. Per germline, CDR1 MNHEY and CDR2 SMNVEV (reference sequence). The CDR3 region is CASSPQGRGNSPLHF. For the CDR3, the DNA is TGTGCCAGCAGTCCCCAGGGGCGAGGGAATTCACCCCTCCACTTT.

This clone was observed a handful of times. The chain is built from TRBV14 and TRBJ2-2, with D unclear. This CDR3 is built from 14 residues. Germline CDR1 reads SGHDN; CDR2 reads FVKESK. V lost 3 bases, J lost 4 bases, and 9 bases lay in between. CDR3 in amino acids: CASSQGIFTGELFF. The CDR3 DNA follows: TGTGCCAGCAGCCAGGGCATATTCACCGGGGAGCTGTTTTTT.

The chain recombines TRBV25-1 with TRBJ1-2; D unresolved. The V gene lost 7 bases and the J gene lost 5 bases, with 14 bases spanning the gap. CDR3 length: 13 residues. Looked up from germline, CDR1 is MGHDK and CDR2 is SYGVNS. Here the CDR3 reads CASTPDSWYGYTF. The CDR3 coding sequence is TGTGCCAGCACCCCTGATAGTTGGTATGGCTACACCTTC.

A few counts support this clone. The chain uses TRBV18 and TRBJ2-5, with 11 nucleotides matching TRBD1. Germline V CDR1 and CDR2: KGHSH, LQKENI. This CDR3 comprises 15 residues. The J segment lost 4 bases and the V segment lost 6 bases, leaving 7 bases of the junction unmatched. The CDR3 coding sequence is TGTGCCAGCTCCATTCGGACAGGGGGCGGAGAGACCCAGTACTTC. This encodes CASSIRTGGGETQYF.

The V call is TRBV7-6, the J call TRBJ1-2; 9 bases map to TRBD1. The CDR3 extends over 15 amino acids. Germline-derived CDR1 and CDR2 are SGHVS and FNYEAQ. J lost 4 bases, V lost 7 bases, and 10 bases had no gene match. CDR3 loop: CASTLGQGSSYGYTF. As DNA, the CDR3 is TGTGCCAGCACTCTCGGACAGGGGTCCTCCTATGGCTACACCTTC.

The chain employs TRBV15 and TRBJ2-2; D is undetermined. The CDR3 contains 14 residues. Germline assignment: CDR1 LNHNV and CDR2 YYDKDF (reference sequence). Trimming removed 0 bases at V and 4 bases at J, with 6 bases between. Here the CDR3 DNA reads TGTGCCACCAGCAGAGATGAGGTCACCGGGGAGCTGTTTTTT. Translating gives CATSRDEVTGELFF.

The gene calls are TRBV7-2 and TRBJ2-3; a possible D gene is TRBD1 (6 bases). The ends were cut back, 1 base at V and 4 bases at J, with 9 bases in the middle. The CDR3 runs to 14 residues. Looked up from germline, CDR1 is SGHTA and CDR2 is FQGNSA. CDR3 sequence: CASSLGRGSDTQYF. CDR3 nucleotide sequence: TGTGCCAGCAGCTTAGGCAGGGGTTCAGATACGCAGTATTTT. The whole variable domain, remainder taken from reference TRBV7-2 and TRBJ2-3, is GAGVSQSPSNKVTEKGKDVELRCDPISGHTALYWYRQSLGQGLEFLIYFQGNSAPDKSGLPSDRFSAERTGGSVSTLTIQRTQQEDSAVYLCASSLGRGSDTQYFGPGTRLTVL.

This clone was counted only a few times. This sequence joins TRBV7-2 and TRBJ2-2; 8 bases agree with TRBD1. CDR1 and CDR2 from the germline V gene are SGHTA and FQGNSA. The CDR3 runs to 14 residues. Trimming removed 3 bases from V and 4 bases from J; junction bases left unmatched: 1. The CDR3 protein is CASSFTGGTGELFF. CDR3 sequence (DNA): TGTGCCAGCAGCTTCACAGGGGGCACCGGGGAGCTGTTTTTT. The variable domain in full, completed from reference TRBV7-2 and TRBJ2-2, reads GAGVSQSPSNKVTEKGKDVELRCDPISGHTALYWYRQSLGQGLEFLIYFQGNSAPDKSGLPSDRFSAERTGGSVSTLTIQRTQQEDSAVYLCASSFTGGTGELFFGEGSRLTVL.

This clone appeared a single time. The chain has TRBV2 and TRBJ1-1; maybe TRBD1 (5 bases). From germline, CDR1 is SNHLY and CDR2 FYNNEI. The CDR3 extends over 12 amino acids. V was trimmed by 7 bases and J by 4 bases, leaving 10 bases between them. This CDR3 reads CASTLTGTEAFF. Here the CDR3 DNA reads TGTGCCAGCACCCTCACAGGCACTGAAGCTTTCTTT.

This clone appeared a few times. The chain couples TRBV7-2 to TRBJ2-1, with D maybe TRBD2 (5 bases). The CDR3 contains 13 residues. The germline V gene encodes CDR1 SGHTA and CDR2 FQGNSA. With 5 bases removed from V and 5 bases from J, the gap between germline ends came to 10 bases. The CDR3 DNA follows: TGTGCCAGCAGCCCTGGACTCAACAATGAGCAGTTCTTC. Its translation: CASSPGLNNEQFF.

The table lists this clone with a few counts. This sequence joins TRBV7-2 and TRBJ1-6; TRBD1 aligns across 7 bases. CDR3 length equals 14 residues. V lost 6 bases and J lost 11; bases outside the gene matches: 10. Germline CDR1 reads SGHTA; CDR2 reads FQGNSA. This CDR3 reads CASRVQGEGAPLHF. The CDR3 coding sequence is TGTGCCAGCAGGGTTCAGGGGGAAGGGGCACCCCTCCACTTT.

The CDR3 loop reads CASSFGGNYNEQFF. CDR3 nucleotides: TGCGCCAGCAGCTTCGGGGGAAACTACAATGAGCAGTTCTTC. This rearrangement joins TRBV5-1 to TRBJ2-1, with D perhaps TRBD2 (6 bases). Trimming took 2 bases from V and 3 from J, leaving 9 bases between them. CDR1 SGHRS and CDR2 YFSETQ come from the germline V gene. CDR3 length: 14 residues. Drawing the rest from reference TRBV5-1 and TRBJ2-1, the complete variable domain is KAGVTQTPRYLIKTRGQQVTLSCSPISGHRSVSWYQQTPGQGLQFLFEYFSETQRNKGNFPGRFSGRQFSNSRSEMNVSTLELGDSALYLCASSFGGNYNEQFFGPGTRLTVL.

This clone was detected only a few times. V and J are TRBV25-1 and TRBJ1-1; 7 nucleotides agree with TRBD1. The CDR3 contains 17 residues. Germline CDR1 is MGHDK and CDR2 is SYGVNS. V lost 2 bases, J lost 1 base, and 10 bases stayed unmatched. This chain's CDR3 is CASSEPGSGTANTEAFF. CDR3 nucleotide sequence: TGTGCCAGCAGTGAACCCGGATCCGGGACAGCGAACACTGAAGCTTTCTTT.

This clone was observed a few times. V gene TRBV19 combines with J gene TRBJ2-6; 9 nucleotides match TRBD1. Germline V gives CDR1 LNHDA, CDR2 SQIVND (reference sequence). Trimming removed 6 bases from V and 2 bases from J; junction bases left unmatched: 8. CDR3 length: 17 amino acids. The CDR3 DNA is TGTGCCAGTAGCCCTGGGACAGGGTCAGCTGGGGCCAACGTCCTGACTTTC. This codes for CASSPGTGSAGANVLTF.

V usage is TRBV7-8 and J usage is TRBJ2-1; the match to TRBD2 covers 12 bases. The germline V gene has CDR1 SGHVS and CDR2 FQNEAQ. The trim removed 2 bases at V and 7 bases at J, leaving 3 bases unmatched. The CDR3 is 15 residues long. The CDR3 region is CASSLLGTSGNEQFF. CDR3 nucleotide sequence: TGTGCCAGCAGCTTACTAGGGACTAGCGGGAATGAGCAGTTCTTC.

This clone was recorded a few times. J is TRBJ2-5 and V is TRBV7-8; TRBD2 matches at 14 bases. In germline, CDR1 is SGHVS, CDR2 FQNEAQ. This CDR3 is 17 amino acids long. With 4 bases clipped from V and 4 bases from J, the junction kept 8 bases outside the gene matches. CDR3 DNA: TGTGCCAGCAGCTACACAGCCGGGACTAGCGGGAGAGAGACCCAGTACTTC. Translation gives CASSYTAGTSGRETQYF.

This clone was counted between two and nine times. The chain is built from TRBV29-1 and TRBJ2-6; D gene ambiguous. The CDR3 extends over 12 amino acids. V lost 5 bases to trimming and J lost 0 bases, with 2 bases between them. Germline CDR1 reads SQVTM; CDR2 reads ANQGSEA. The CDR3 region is CSVYSGANVLTF. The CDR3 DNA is TGCAGCGTTTACTCTGGGGCCAACGTCCTGACTTTC.

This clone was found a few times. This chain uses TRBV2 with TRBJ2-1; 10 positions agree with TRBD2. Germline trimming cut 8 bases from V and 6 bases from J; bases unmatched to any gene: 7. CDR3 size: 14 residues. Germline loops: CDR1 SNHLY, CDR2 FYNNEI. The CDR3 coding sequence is TGTGCCAGCTTAAGGACTAGCGGTGCCAATGAGCAGTTCTTC. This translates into CASLRTSGANEQFF.

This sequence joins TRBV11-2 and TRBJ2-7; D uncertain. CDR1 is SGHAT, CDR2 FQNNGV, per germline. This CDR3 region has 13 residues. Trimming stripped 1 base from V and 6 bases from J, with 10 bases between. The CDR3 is CASSLGLESEQYF. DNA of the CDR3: TGTGCCAGCAGCTTAGGCCTAGAAAGCGAGCAGTACTTC. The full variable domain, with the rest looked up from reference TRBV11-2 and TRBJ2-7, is EAGVAQSPRYKIIEKRQSVAFWCNPISGHATLYWYQQILGQGPKLLIQFQNNGVVDDSQLPKDRFSAERLKGVDSTLKIQPAKLEDSAVYLCASSLGLESEQYFGPGTRLTVT.